A selection of T cell receptor beta chains follows, all from one sample in a study of blood T cell repertoires in COVID-19. Profiled with immunoSEQ multiplex PCR; TCRdb holds only in-frame clones, not every one. In the table there are some 200,000 clones, 75% to 85% of which are singletons. Sequencing input: peripheral blood. The origin of the receptors is a human donor in a cohort sampled during active COVID-19. Both conserved end residues are part of each CDR3. The D gene is left open where the match is weak. For some rows the clone size is stated as once, few or many, or as a class when expanded; others skip it.

TRBJ2-7,-,TRBV12-3/TRBV12-4,TRBD2,TGTGCCAGCGGACTAGCGGCCCCCGGCGAGCAGTACTTC,CASGLAAPGEQYF
TRBJ2-3,once,TRBV11-3,-,TGTGCCAGCAGCTTATCTCGGGCAGATACGCAGTATTTT,CASSLSRADTQYF
TRBJ1-2,many,TRBV7-9,-,TGTGCCAGCAGCCGGGAACTTTTAAACTATGGCTACACCTTC,CASSRELLNYGYTF
TRBJ2-5,-,TRBV5-4,-,TGTGCCAGCACCGCAACGGGTCTCCAAGAGACCCAGTACTTC,CASTATGLQETQYF
TRBJ2-3,-,TRBV5-1,TRBD1,TGCGCCAGCAGCCCACAGGGGGCCTACGCAGATACGCAGTATTTT,CASSPQGAYADTQYF
TRBJ2-5,-,TRBV7-2,TRBD2,TGTGCCAGCAGCTTAGTGGGGACTAGCGGGAGCGAGACCCAGTACTTC,CASSLVGTSGSETQYF
TRBJ1-2,-,TRBV28,-,TGTGCCAGCTCGACAGGCTCGAAGGGCTACACCTTC,CASSTGSKGYTF
TRBJ2-1,-,TRBV5-4,TRBD2,TGTGCCAGCAGCTTGGGAGGCGGGGGGGCCTACAATGAGCAGTTCTTC,CASSLGGGGAYNEQFF
TRBJ1-5,few,TRBV2,-,TGTGCCAGCAGGATGACAGGTTATGACAATCAGCCCCAGCATTTT,CASRMTGYDNQPQHF
TRBJ1-3,-,TRBV19,-,TGTGCCACCTCAGCGGGCGACTCTGGAAACACCATATATTTT,CATSAGDSGNTIYF
TRBJ2-4,once,TRBV19,-,TGTGCCAGTAGTCCCAGACTAGCCAAAAACATTCAGTACTTC,CASSPRLAKNIQYF
TRBJ2-1,-,TRBV5-5,-,TGTGCCAGCAGCTTGTATGCCGGGGGGCTCAACAATGAGCAGTTCTTC,CASSLYAGGLNNEQFF
TRBJ1-5,-,TRBV5-1,-,TGCGCCAGCAGCTTACAAGGGGTGGGAAGCAATCAGCCCCAGCATTTT,CASSLQGVGSNQPQHF
TRBJ1-1,-,TRBV13,-,TGTGCCAGCAGCTTAGGAGGTGAAGGGAGCACTGAAGCTTTCTTT,CASSLGGEGSTEAFF
TRBJ2-3,-,TRBV7-6,TRBD1,TGTGCCAGCAGCCAGGGACAGGTCGCAGATACGCAGTATTTT,CASSQGQVADTQYF
TRBJ2-5,many,TRBV28,-,TGTGCCAGCAGAGGGGTAGGAATGAACCAAGAGACCCAGTACTTC,CASRGVGMNQETQYF
TRBJ2-4,-,TRBV5-1,-,TGCGCCAGCAGCCCCTCGCCGAGGGACATTCAGTACTTC,CASSPSPRDIQYF
TRBJ2-1,-,TRBV9,TRBD2,TGTGCCAGCAGCGCTGGACTAGGTGCCTACAATGAGCAGTTCTTC,CASSAGLGAYNEQFF
TRBJ2-5,-,TRBV24-1,-,TGTGCCACCAGCGAAGGGGGATGGGGCCTGCAAGAGACCCAGTACTTC,CATSEGGWGLQETQYF
TRBJ2-7,-,TRBV29-1,TRBD1,TGCAGCGTTGAAGCGGCCGGGACAGAATCCTACGAGCAGTACTTC,CSVEAAGTESYEQYF
TRBJ1-5,many,TRBV4-1,-,TGCGCCAGCAGCCAGGGACACTCTCTTAGCAATCAGCCCCAGCATTTT,CASSQGHSLSNQPQHF
TRBJ2-3,-,TRBV20-1,-,TGCAGTGCTAGTGCCCCCTCTAGCGATACGCAGTATTTT,CSASAPSSDTQYF
TRBJ1-2,-,TRBV7-8,-,TGTGCCAGCAGCTTAGATAAAGGGAGACCTAACTATGGCTACACCTTC,CASSLDKGRPNYGYTF
TRBJ2-7,-,TRBV30,-,TGTGCCTGGAGCCCAGGGTTCAAATTTATATACTTC,CAWSPGFKFIYF
TRBJ2-7,-,TRBV14,TRBD2,TGTGCCAGCAGCCCGGGGGGTAGCGGGAGACATACCTACGAGCAGTACTTC,CASSPGGSGRHTYEQYF
TRBJ2-1,-,TRBV28,TRBD2,TGTGCCAGCAGTTACGGGGCCCCGGGACTAGCGGGACCCTACAATGAGCAGTTCTTC,CASSYGAPGLAGPYNEQFF
TRBJ2-7,-,TRBV4-1,-,TGCGCCAGCAGCCGTTTAAGCGACTCCTACGAGCAGTACTTC,CASSRLSDSYEQYF
TRBJ2-1,-,TRBV4-1,TRBD2,TGCGCCAGCAGCCAAGGGACTAGCGGGGGTGAGCAGTTCTTC,CASSQGTSGGEQFF
TRBJ2-5,-,TRBV6-2/TRBV6-3,TRBD2,TGTGCCAGCAGTTTCCCTGTGCTAGCGGGGAGCCAAGAGACCCAGTACTTC,CASSFPVLAGSQETQYF
TRBJ2-1,-,TRBV10-3,TRBD1,TGTGCCATCAGTGGGGGACAGGGCGAGCAGTTCTTC,CAISGGQGEQFF
TRBJ1-3,-,TRBV5-8,TRBD1,TGTGCCAGCAGCAGTATTGCAGGGGGCAGCTCTGGAAACACCATATATTTT,CASSSIAGGSSGNTIYF
TRBJ1-2,-,TRBV19,-,TGTGCCAGTAGAGGACATAACTATGGCTACACCTTC,CASRGHNYGYTF
TRBJ2-3,-,TRBV9,TRBD2,TGTGCCAGCAGCGTAATCAGCGGGGGAAACACAGATACGCAGTATTTT,CASSVISGGNTDTQYF
TRBJ1-4,-,TRBV10-2,-,TGCGCCAGCAGTCGGGCGGGGGGCCTCAATGAAAAACTGTTTTTT,CASSRAGGLNEKLFF
TRBJ1-2,-,TRBV9,-,TGTGCCAGCAGCGTTGGCGGGGCGGTTGGGCCTATAGGCTACACCTTC,CASSVGGAVGPIGYTF
TRBJ2-3,once,TRBV7-9,TRBD1,TGTGCCAGCGGTACCGGGACAGGGGGCGTCAATACGCAGTATTTT,CASGTGTGGVNTQYF
TRBJ1-2,-,TRBV6-5,-,TGTGCCAGCAACGAAGGGGATCAGGGGCTAAGTGGCTACACCTTC,CASNEGDQGLSGYTF
TRBJ1-3,-,TRBV3-1/TRBV3-2,TRBD1,TGTGCCAGCAGCCAGGACGGACAGGGGACTGGAAACACCATATATTTT,CASSQDGQGTGNTIYF
TRBJ2-2,once,TRBV7-2,TRBD2,TGTGCCAGCAGAACGGGAGGGAGCACCGGGGAGCTGTTTTTT,CASRTGGSTGELFF
TRBJ2-7,-,TRBV5-1,-,TGCGCCAGCAGCTTGGACGGCAGCCGATCCGGGAGCGAGCAGTACTTC,CASSLDGSRSGSEQYF
TRBJ2-1,-,TRBV5-1,-,TGCGCCAGCAGCTCCCAGGGTTCTGGCTCCTACAATGAGCAGTTCTTC,CASSSQGSGSYNEQFF
TRBJ2-1,once,TRBV21-1,-,TGTGCCAGCAGCAAATGGAGCGTCTCGTGGAATGAGCAGTTCTTC,CASSKWSVSWNEQFF
TRBJ2-2,-,TRBV6-4,TRBD2,TGTGCCAGCGGAGTAGCGGGAGACACCGGGGAGCTGTTTTTT,CASGVAGDTGELFF
TRBJ2-2,-,TRBV5-1,-,TGCGCCAGCAGCTTCGGGGAGGCCACCGGGGAGCTGTTTTTT,CASSFGEATGELFF
TRBJ1-1,-,TRBV10-3,-,TGTGCCACCACATCCCAGAACCTTTACACTGAAGCTTTCTTT,CATTSQNLYTEAFF
TRBJ1-1,once,TRBV5-6,-,TGTGCCAGCAGCTTGGCGTCGAACACTGAAGCTTTCTTT,CASSLASNTEAFF
TRBJ2-5,-,TRBV5-1,-,TGCGCCAGCACCCCCTGGGCCGACAGAGAGACCCAGTACTTC,CASTPWADRETQYF
TRBJ2-1,-,TRBV5-1,-,TGCGCCAGCAGCTTGGCCGACTATCGAGAGCAGTTCTTC,CASSLADYREQFF
TRBJ1-5,-,TRBV6-2/TRBV6-3,-,TGTGCCAGCAGTTATCCGGGATCAGCGAGCAATCAGCCCCAGCATTTT,CASSYPGSASNQPQHF
TRBJ2-7,-,TRBV6-5,-,TGTGCCAGCAGTCAGGACTGGAACTCTTACGAGCAGTACTTC,CASSQDWNSYEQYF
TRBJ1-2,-,TRBV15,-,TGTGCCACCAGCGACGGTGGGGACACCGTAGGAAGTGGCTACACCTTC,CATSDGGDTVGSGYTF
TRBJ1-3,once,TRBV5-4,TRBD1,TGTGCCAGCAGCTTACAGGGGATGTCTGGAAACACCATATATTTT,CASSLQGMSGNTIYF
TRBJ1-1,-,TRBV9,TRBD1,TGTGCCAGCAGCGTAAGCTCCCTGACAGGGGCTAACACTGAAGCTTTCTTT,CASSVSSLTGANTEAFF